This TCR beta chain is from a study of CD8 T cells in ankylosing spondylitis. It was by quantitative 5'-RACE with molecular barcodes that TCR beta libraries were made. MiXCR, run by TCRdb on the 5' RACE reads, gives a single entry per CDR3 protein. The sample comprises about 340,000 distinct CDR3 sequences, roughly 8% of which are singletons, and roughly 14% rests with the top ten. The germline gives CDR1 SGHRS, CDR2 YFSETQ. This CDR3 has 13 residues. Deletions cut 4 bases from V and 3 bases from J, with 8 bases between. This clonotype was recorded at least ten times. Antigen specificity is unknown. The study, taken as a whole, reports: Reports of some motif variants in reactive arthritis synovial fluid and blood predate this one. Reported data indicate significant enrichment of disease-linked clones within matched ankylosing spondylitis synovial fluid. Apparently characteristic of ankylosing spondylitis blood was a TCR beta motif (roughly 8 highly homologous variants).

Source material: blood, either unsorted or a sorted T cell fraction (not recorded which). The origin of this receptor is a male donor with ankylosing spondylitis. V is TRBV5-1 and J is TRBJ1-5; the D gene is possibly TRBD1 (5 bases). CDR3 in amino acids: CASSLGVNQPQHF. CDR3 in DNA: TGCGCCAGCAGCCTAGGGGTCAATCAGCCCCAGCATTTT. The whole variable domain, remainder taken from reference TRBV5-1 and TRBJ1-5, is KAGVTQTPRYLIKTRGQQVTLSCSPISGHRSVSWYQQTPGQGLQFLFEYFSETQRNKGNFPGRFSGRQFSNSRSEMNVSTLELGDSALYLCASSLGVNQPQHFGDGTRLSIL.